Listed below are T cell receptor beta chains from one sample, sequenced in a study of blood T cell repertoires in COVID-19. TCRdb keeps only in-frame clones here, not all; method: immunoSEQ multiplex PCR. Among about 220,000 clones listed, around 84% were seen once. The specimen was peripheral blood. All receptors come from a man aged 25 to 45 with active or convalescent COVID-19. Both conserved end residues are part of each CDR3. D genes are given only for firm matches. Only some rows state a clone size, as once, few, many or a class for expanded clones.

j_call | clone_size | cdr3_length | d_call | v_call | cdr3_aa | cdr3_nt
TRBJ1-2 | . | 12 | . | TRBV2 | CASRVADYGYTF | TGTGCCAGCAGGGTGGCGGACTATGGCTACACCTTC
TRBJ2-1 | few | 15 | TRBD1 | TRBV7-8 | CASSEGQGSYNEQFF | TGTGCCAGCAGCGAAGGACAGGGCTCCTACAATGAGCAGTTCTTC
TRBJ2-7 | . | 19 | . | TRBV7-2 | CASSSSGRRSGRGHYEQYF | TGTGCCAGCAGCTCCTCGGGTAGAAGGTCGGGGAGAGGGCACTACGAGCAGTACTTC
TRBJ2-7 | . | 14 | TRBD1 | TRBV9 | CASSGGGSSYEQYF | TGTGCCAGCAGCGGAGGGGGCAGCTCCTACGAGCAGTACTTC
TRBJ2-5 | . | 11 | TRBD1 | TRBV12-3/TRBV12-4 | CASGQGETQYF | TGTGCCAGCGGACAGGGGGAGACCCAGTACTTC
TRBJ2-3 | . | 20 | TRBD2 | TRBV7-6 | CASSTQPGLAGEGGTDTQYF | TGTGCCAGCAGCACACAGCCGGGACTAGCGGGAGAGGGTGGCACAGATACGCAGTATTTT
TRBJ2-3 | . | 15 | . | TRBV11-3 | CASRRRGFSTDTQYF | TGTGCCAGCCGACGGAGAGGGTTTAGCACAGATACGCAGTATTTT
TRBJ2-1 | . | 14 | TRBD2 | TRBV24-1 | CATALAGGQNEQFF | TGTGCCACCGCCCTAGCGGGAGGGCAGAATGAGCAGTTCTTC
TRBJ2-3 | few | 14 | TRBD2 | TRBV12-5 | CASGWEGNTDTQYF | TGTGCTAGTGGTTGGGAGGGGAACACAGATACGCAGTATTTT
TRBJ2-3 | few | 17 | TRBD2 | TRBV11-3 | CASSPRTSSHATDTQYF | TGTGCCAGCAGCCCCCGGACTAGCTCCCATGCTACCGATACGCAGTATTTT
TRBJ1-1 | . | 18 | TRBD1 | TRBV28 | CASSPTGGLGPLNTEAFF | TGTGCCAGCAGTCCGACAGGGGGCTTGGGACCCTTGAACACTGAAGCTTTCTTT
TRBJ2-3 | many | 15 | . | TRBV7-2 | CASSPGEGTTDTQYF | TGTGCCAGCAGCCCAGGGGAGGGTACGACAGATACGCAGTATTTT
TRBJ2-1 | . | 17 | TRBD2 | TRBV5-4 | CASSPGTSGEFYNEQFF | TGTGCCAGCAGCCCAGGGACTAGCGGTGAATTCTACAATGAGCAGTTCTTC
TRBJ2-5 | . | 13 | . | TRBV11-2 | CASSPPGQETQYF | TGTGCCAGCAGCCCCCCCGGGCAAGAGACCCAGTACTTC
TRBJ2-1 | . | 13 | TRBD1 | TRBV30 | CAWTATGVSEQFF | TGTGCCTGGACTGCGACAGGGGTTAGTGAGCAGTTCTTC
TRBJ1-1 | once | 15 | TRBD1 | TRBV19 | CASSIPTGWSTEAFF | TGTGCCAGTAGTATCCCGACAGGGTGGAGCACTGAAGCTTTCTTT
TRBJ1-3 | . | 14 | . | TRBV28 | CASSLTATGNTIYF | TGTGCCAGCAGTTTGACAGCAACGGGAAACACCATATATTTT
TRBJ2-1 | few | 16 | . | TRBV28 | CASSLTSSSSYNEQFF | TGTGCCAGCAGTTTAACTAGCTCGAGCTCCTACAATGAGCAGTTCTTC
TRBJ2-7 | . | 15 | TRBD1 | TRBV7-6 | CASSPAGTGGYEQYF | TGTGCCAGCAGCCCGGCCGGGACAGGGGGCTACGAGCAGTACTTC
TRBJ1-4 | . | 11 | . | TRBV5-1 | CASREGEKLFF | TGCGCCAGCAGGGAGGGGGAAAAACTGTTTTTT
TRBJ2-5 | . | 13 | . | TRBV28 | CASSEGGQETQYF | TGTGCCAGCAGCGAAGGGGGCCAAGAGACCCAGTACTTC
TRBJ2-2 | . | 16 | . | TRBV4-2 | CASSPAKGENTGELFF | TGTGCCAGCAGCCCTGCTAAAGGGGAGAACACCGGGGAGCTGTTTTTT
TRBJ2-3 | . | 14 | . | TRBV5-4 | CASSPSDYTDTQYF | TGTGCCAGCAGCCCCTCCGACTACACAGATACGCAGTATTTT
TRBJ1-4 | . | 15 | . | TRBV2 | CASSNRGPVVEKLFF | TGTGCCAGCAGTAATCGTGGGCCAGTGGTAGAAAAACTGTTTTTT
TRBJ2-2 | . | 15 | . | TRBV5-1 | CASSPMRSNTGELFF | TGCGCCAGCAGCCCCATGCGGTCGAACACCGGGGAGCTGTTTTTT
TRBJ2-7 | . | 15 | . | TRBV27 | CASSSPAAGAYEQYF | TGTGCCAGCAGTTCCCCCGCCGCCGGAGCCTACGAGCAGTACTTC
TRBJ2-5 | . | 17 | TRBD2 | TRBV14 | CASSPPGLAGAGETQYF | TGTGCCAGCAGCCCTCCGGGACTAGCGGGAGCGGGGGAGACCCAGTACTTC
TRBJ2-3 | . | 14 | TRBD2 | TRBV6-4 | CASSEVAGVDTQYF | TGTGCCAGCAGTGAGGTAGCGGGGGTCGATACGCAGTATTTT
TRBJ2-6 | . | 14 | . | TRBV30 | CAWSVLSGANVLTF | TGTGCCTGGAGTGTACTGTCTGGGGCCAACGTCCTGACTTTC
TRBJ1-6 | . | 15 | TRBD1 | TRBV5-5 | CASRLGGTDYGALHF | TGTGCCAGCAGACTCGGAGGGACAGATTACGGAGCCCTCCACTTT
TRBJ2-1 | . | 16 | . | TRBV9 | CASSVGSGGSYNEQFF | TGTGCCAGCAGCGTTGGTAGCGGTGGCTCCTACAATGAGCAGTTCTTC
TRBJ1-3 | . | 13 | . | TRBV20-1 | CSASRQLLNTIYF | TGCAGTGCTAGTCGACAGTTACTAAACACCATATATTTT
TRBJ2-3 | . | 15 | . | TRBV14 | CASSQDPSSTDTQYF | TGTGCCAGCAGCCAAGATCCAAGCAGCACAGATACGCAGTATTTT
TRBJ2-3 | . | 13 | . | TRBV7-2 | CASVRRSTDTQYF | TGTGCCAGCGTTCGGAGGTCCACAGATACGCAGTATTTT
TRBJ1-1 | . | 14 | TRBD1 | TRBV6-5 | CASRGSLDRGRAFF | TGTGCCAGCCGGGGTAGCTTAGACAGGGGGCGAGCTTTCTTT
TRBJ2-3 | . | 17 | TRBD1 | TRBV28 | CASSPVGQGAETDTQYF | TGTGCCAGCAGTCCCGTAGGACAGGGGGCGGAGACAGATACGCAGTATTTT
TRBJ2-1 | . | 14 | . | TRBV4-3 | CASSWQAENNEQFF | TGCGCCAGCAGTTGGCAGGCTGAAAACAATGAGCAGTTCTTC
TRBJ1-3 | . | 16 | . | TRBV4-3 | CASSQDWGGPGNTIYF | TGCGCCAGCAGCCAAGACTGGGGGGGGCCTGGAAACACCATATATTTT
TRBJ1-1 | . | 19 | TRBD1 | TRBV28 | CASSLVTGGAYIRNTEAFF | TGTGCCAGCAGTTTAGTTACAGGGGGCGCTTATATTAGGAACACTGAAGCTTTCTTT